Here is one T cell receptor beta chain with its context. The data derive from a study of blood T cell repertoires in COVID-19. The overall study: From the United States, Italy and Spain came samples of acute and convalescent COVID-19. From T cells, B-cell-depleted T cells, or PBMCs came the material, which was cDNA or gDNA.

Researchers sorted participants into cohorts using their self-reported clinical history. The CDR3 is 15 amino acids. Germline-derived CDR1 and CDR2 are SEHNR and FQNEAQ (reference sequence). V lost 3 bases and J lost 5, with 16 bases in between. The assay was immunoSEQ multiplex PCR, and TCRdb's table has in-frame clones only and misses some. The sample yields a few hundred thousand clones, roughly 90% seen once. Input material: PBMCs or T cells enriched from blood (not recorded which). The genes are TRBV7-9 and TRBJ2-5; maybe TRBD1 (6 bases). The receptor was isolated from a woman between 18 and 30 years old who had recovered from COVID-19. The DNA of the CDR3 is TGTGCCAGCAGCTTTGGGGGCAATCTGGTGGAGACCCAGTACTTC. As protein: CASSFGGNLVETQYF.